This T cell receptor (beta chain) appears in the sequencing data of a study of cytomegalovirus exposure and HLA in healthy donors. V lost 0 bases and J lost 8, with 14 bases in between. Germline V gene sequence: CDR1 SGDLS, CDR2 YYNGEE. CDR3 size: 15 residues. Sequenced by immunoSEQ multiplex PCR; TCRdb stores in-frame clones only, minus some. The sample consists of roughly 220,000 clones, under 95% of them appearing once. As concerns this clone: Its target is unknown.

Study results and limitations: A list of approximately 160 TCR beta chains associated with cytomegalovirus was given. In vitro assays verified that three CMV-associated chains recognized CMV antigens specifically. Most sequenced TCRs were rare (though some public TCRs occurred in many donors). The tendency of first-cohort TCR clusters to co-occur in the roughly 110 validation repertoires was the finding of a later analysis.

The chain carries TRBV9 and TRBJ1-4, with unresolved D. This sequence originates from a young woman in good health and CMV-seronegative. Sequencing used PBMCs. The CDR3 loop is CASSVAGSEKEKLFF. The CDR3 DNA is TGTGCCAGCAGCGTAGCGGGAAGTGAAAAGGAAAAACTGTTTTTT.